This TCR beta chain emerged from a study of shared clonotypes between healthy human individuals. Trimming stripped 6 bases from V and 5 bases from J, with 13 bases between. Germline V gene data show CDR1 as MNHNS and CDR2 as SASEGT. The CDR3 covers 14 residues. Naive CD45RA+ and memory CD45RA-negative subsets were split from CD4+ cells. Sequencing was performed with immunoSEQ multiplex PCR; in TCRdb, only in-frame clones are kept and a portion is missing. Of some 2.3 million clones listed, over 85% were seen once; the top ten hold about 0.37%. Sequences were obtained from naive CD4+ T cells from PBMCs. Subset given: CD45RA+ positively selected. This receptor was identified in a man aged 18-30 years in good health. Some clones in this sample may be carry-over from other donors' samples. This chain links TRBV6-1 with TRBJ1-4; D not certain. CDR3 amino acids: CASSVPLANEKLFF. Written as DNA, the CDR3 is TGTGCCAGCAGCGTTCCTTTAGCGAATGAAAAACTGTTTTTT.